The 3 T cell receptor beta chains reported below all come from one sample, sequenced in a study of beta chain features in type 1 diabetes (dated by TCRdb to the late 2010s). The receptor library was made with the immunoSEQ multiplex PCR assay. The entire isolated RNA was reverse transcribed using the High Capacity cDNA Reverse Transcription Kit, and thus expressed TCRB transcripts were sequenced. In its TCRdb copy, this immuneACCESS table keeps in-frame sequences only and misses some clones. Where compared with another copy, unresolved V genes explain less than half of these, and the others have no known cause. This sample holds 600,000 or so clones; about 14% were observed only once. The ten most abundant clones make up approximately 0.042% of the sample. The paper as a whole reports these results and caveats: A moderate but significant shortening of TCRB CDR3 length was observed in type 1 diabetes patients in all four CD4+ subsets.

These receptors lack a known antigen. The sample comprised naive CD4+ T cells from blood. What this sample's cell subset or site label stands for: true naive CD4+ T cells. The receptors were sampled from a man aged 18 to 30 with type 1 diabetes.

The chain uses TRBV25-1 and TRBJ2-7; TRBD1 matches 10 bases. Germline loops: CDR1 MGHDK, CDR2 SYGVNS. The CDR3 spans 16 residues. Trimming at V came to 3 bases and at J to 3 bases, leaving 8 bases not matched to a gene. CDR3 sequence: CASSEYSGTGDYEQYF. In DNA form, the CDR3 reads TGTGCCAGCAGTGAGTATAGCGGGACAGGGGACTACGAGCAGTACTTC.

CDR3 coding DNA: TGTGCCAGCTCCCCCCGGGGGGGCACCGGGGAGCTGTTTTTT. Protein sequence: CASSPRGGTGELFF. This chain joins TRBV25-1 and TRBJ2-2; 8 bases agree with TRBD2. V lost 8 bases and J lost 4; bases outside the gene matches: 6. From germline, CDR1 is MGHDK and CDR2 SYGVNS. The length of the CDR3 is 14 residues.

This clone appeared a few times. The chain combines TRBV29-1 with TRBJ1-5; TRBD1 is a possible D gene (5 bases). Germline CDR1 SQVTM, CDR2 ANQGSEA. The CDR3 is made up of 13 amino acids. V lost 5 bases, J lost 7 bases, and 15 bases lay in between. Written as DNA, the CDR3 is TGCAGCGTTTCGGGGACGGAATTACAGCCCCAGCATTTT. Its protein is CSVSGTELQPQHF.